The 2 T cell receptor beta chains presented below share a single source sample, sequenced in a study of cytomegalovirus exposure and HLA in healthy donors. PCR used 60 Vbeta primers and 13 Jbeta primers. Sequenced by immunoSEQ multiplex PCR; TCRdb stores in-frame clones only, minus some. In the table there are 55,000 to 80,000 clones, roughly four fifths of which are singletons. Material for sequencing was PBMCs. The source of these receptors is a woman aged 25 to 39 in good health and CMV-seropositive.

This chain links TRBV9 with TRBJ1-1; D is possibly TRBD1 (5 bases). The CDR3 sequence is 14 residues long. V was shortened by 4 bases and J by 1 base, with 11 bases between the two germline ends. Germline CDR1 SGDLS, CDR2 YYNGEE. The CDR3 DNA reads TGTGCCAGCAGCCCTGGACACGCGAACACTGAAGCTTTCTTT. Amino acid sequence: CASSPGHANTEAFF.

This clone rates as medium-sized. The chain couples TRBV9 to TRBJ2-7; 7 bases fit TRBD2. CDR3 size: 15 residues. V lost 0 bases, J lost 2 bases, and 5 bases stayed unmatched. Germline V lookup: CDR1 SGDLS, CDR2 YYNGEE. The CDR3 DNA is TGTGCCAGCAGCGTAGGTGACAGCGGGGCCTACGAGCAGTACTTC. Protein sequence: CASSVGDSGAYEQYF. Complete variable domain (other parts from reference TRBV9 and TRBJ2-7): DSGVTQTPKHLITATGQRVTLRCSPRSGDLSVYWYQQSLDQGLQFLIQYYNGEERAKGNILERFSAQQFPDLHSELNLSSLELGDSALYFCASSVGDSGAYEQYFGPGTRLTVT.